This T cell receptor beta chain appears in the sequencing data of a study of cytomegalovirus exposure and HLA in healthy donors. Study-wide context: A preliminary data release comprised around 85 million unique TCRs obtained from HLA-typed donors.

In regard to this clone: No antigen is known for it.

Study-level points and caveats: Reportedly, a later analysis found an Asian-associated ancestry cluster had fewer N-insertions than the roughly 700-donor mean. Analysis was carried out at a later point, and it linked a missense DCLRE1C variant to TCR beta V- and J-gene trimming. Reported results showed that the classifier diagnosed cytomegalovirus status with high specificity and sensitivity.

The V and J ends lost 5 bases and 0 bases respectively, with 12 bases between them. The CDR3 totals 15 residues. Germline V CDR1 and CDR2: PRHDT, FYEKMQ (reference sequence). This PCR relied on a set of 60 Vbeta primers and 13 Jbeta primers. Some clones are missing from TCRdb's copy, which holds only in-frame ones; the method was immunoSEQ multiplex PCR. This sample has 150,000 to 200,000 clones; roughly 85% occur once, and the top ten carry around 0.89%. This receptor was obtained from a woman in her forties or fifties in good health and CMV-seropositive. This rearrangement joins TRBV13 to TRBJ2-3, with a weak D call TRBD2 (7 bases). The sequenced sample consisted of PBMCs. CDR3 in amino acids: CASSGGGASTDTQYF. The CDR3 DNA reads as TGTGCCAGCAGCGGAGGGGGGGCTAGCACAGATACGCAGTATTTT.